This TCR beta chain came from a study of blood T cell repertoires in COVID-19. On the study more broadly: Samples of COVID-19 (acute and convalescent) were obtained from the United States, Italy and Spain.

Per the germline V gene, CDR1 is SNHLY and CDR2 is FYNNEI. Losses at the gene ends were 7 bases for V and 8 bases for J; bases not matched to a gene: 12. The CDR3 is 15 residues long. Generated by immunoSEQ multiplex PCR, the TCRdb table keeps only in-frame clones and is missing some. In the table there are approximately 220,000 clones, 87% of which are singletons. The sequence was obtained from a man aged 55 to 70 who had recovered from COVID-19. Sequencing was performed on peripheral blood. The J gene is TRBJ2-1, the V gene TRBV2; 9 bases line up with TRBD2. CDR3 in amino acids: CASTEGLAGLYEQFF. Here the CDR3 DNA reads TGTGCCAGCACCGAGGGGCTAGCGGGGTTGTATGAGCAGTTCTTC.